These 9 T cell receptor beta chains share one sample of origin, sequenced in a study of shared clonotypes between healthy human individuals. TCRdb's table, derived via immunoSEQ multiplex PCR, lists solely in-frame clones and lacks some. Of about 1,800,000 clones in the sample, roughly 94% are singletons; the top ten hold 1.2%. CD8 cells regarded as naive lacked CD45RO, were positively chosen for CCR7, and omitted terminally differentiated effector memory CD45RA+ cells. The sample taken for sequencing was naive CD8+ T cells sorted from blood. Every receptor here comes from a man younger than 35 in good health.

On this clone itself: Sequence at one end of the junction differs from germline and may be a read error. Different DNA sequences within this sample yield the same CDR3. In nucleotides, the CDR3 is TGCAGCGTTGTGGGGGGATCCTATAATGAGCAGTTCTTC. Translation: CSVVGGSYNEQFF. The J gene is TRBJ2-1, the V gene TRBV29-1, with a weak D call TRBD2 (6 bases). The CDR3 extends over 13 amino acids. Per the germline V gene, CDR1 is SQVTM and CDR2 is ANQGSEA.

In its sample, this clone was seen once. CDR3 region: CASSLPRTGSNTGELFF. The CDR3 DNA reads TGTGCCAGCAGCTTACCCCGGACAGGTTCGAACACCGGGGAGCTGTTTTTT. The rearrangement uses TRBV7-9 and TRBJ2-2; 7 nucleotides agree with TRBD1. Germline loops: CDR1 SEHNR, CDR2 FQNEAQ (reference sequence). The CDR3 has 17 residues. The V gene end was trimmed by 2 bases and the J gene end by 0 bases; junction bases not matched to a gene: 6.

On this clone: This specimen includes other DNA sequences encoding the same CDR3. This chain uses TRBV5-6 with TRBJ2-1; D is ambiguous. Germline assignment: CDR1 SGHDT and CDR2 YYEEEE. The CDR3 totals 14 residues. The germline V and J ends were trimmed by 0 bases and 0 bases, with 4 bases remaining between them. The chain's CDR3 is CASSLGVSYNEQFF. The CDR3 DNA is TGTGCCAGCAGCTTGGGGGTCTCCTACAATGAGCAGTTCTTC. The variable domain in full, with the rest retrieved from reference TRBV5-6 and TRBJ2-1, is DAGVTQSPTHLIKTRGQQVTLRCSPKSGHDTVSWYQQALGQGPQFIFQYYEEEERQRGNFPDRFSGHQFPNYSSELNVNALLLGDSALYLCASSLGVSYNEQFFGPGTRLTVL.

The rearrangement links TRBV27 to TRBJ2-3; no clear D. This CDR3 is 16 amino acids long. V shed 5 bases and J shed 2 bases, with 17 bases lying between them. Per the germline V gene, CDR1 is MNHEY and CDR2 is SMNVEV (reference sequence). In nucleotides, the CDR3 is TGTGCCAGCAGTCTAAATGACTTGCAATCCACAGATACGCAGTATTTT. Amino acid sequence: CASSLNDLQSTDTQYF.

A word on this clone: The same CDR3 can be traced to other DNA sequences in this sample. The CDR3 here is CASSLTGEKLFF. The CDR3 coding sequence is TGTGCCAGCAGTTTGACAGGTGAAAAACTGTTTTTT. The chain uses TRBV28 and TRBJ1-4; weak D call: TRBD1 (6 bases). Trimming stripped 3 bases from V and 7 bases from J, with 6 bases between. Germline values: CDR1 MDHEN, CDR2 SYDVKM. The CDR3 runs to 12 residues. The whole variable domain, filled in from reference TRBV28 and TRBJ1-4, reads DVKVTQSSRYLVKRTGEKVFLECVQDMDHENMFWYRQDPGLGLRLIYFSYDVKMKEKGDIPEGYSVSREKKERFSLILESASTNQTSMYLCASSLTGEKLFFGSGTQLSVL.

The rearrangement links TRBV28 to TRBJ2-7, with 8 nucleotides matching TRBD1. The trim removed 3 bases at V and 0 bases at J, leaving 13 bases unmatched. The CDR3 is made up of 18 amino acids. Germline V gives CDR1 MDHEN, CDR2 SYDVKM. This CDR3 is CASSFLMSGGAYSYEQYF. In DNA form, the CDR3 reads TGTGCCAGCAGTTTCCTTATGTCAGGGGGCGCATACTCCTACGAGCAGTACTTC.

This rearrangement joins TRBV7-2 to TRBJ2-3, with TRBD2 matching 7 bases. The CDR3 extends over 16 amino acids. The V segment lost 1 base and the J segment 3 bases; nucleotides outside the gene matches: 7. Germline CDR1 reads SGHTA; CDR2 reads FQGNSA. The CDR3 here is CASSLDGPGGTDTQYF. For the CDR3, the DNA is TGTGCCAGCAGCTTAGACGGGCCGGGAGGAACAGATACGCAGTATTTT. Supplemented by reference TRBV7-2 and TRBJ2-3, the full variable domain reads GAGVSQSPSNKVTEKGKDVELRCDPISGHTALYWYRQSLGQGLEFLIYFQGNSAPDKSGLPSDRFSAERTGGSVSTLTIQRTQQEDSAVYLCASSLDGPGGTDTQYFGPGTRLTVL.

CDR3 in amino acids: CASAYASDEQFF. The CDR3 DNA reads TGTGCCAGCGCTTATGCTTCGGATGAGCAGTTCTTC. The chain couples TRBV19 to TRBJ2-1; D call uncertain. The CDR3 has 12 residues. V lost 9 bases and J 8 bases, leaving 14 bases between the germline ends. Germline V gene lookup returns CDR1 LNHDA and CDR2 SQIVND (reference sequence). Full variable domain (outside the CDR3, taken from reference TRBV19 and TRBJ2-1): DGGITQSPKYLFRKEGQNVTLSCEQNLNHDAMYWYRQDPGQGLRLIYYSQIVNDFQKGDIAEGYSVSREKKESFPLTVTSAQKNPTAFYLCASAYASDEQFFGPGTRLTVL.

The chain employs TRBV11-2 and TRBJ2-7; 7 nucleotides align to TRBD1. Losses at the gene ends were 5 bases for V and 0 bases for J; bases not matched to a gene: 4. The V gene's germline CDR1 is SGHAT and CDR2 FQNNGV. The CDR3 sequence is 14 residues long. The CDR3 spells CASSSPGGSYEQYF. CDR3 DNA sequence: TGTGCCAGCAGCAGCCCAGGGGGCTCCTACGAGCAGTACTTC.